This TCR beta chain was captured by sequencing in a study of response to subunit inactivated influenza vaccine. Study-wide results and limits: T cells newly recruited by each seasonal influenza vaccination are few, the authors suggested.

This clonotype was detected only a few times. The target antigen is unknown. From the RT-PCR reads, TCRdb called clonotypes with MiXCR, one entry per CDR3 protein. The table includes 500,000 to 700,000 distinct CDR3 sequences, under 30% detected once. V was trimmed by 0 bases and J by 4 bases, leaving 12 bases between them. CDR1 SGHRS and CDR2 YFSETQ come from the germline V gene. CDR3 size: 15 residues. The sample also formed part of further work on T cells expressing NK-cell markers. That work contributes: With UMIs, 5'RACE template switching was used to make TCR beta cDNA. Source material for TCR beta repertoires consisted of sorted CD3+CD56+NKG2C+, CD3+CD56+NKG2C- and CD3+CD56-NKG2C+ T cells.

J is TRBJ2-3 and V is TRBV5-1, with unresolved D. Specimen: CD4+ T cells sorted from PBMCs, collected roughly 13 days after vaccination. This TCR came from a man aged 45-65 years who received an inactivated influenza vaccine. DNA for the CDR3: TGCGCCAGCAGCTTGGGTGGTAGCAGGTCAGATACGCAGTATTTT. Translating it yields CASSLGGSRSDTQYF.